This TCR beta chain is from a study of T cells in Graves' hyperthyroidism and ophthalmopathy. Notes on the study in general: From stable hyperthyroidism, ophthalmopathy was set apart by a 13 V-J model. Peripheral blood also featured most of the thyroid clonotypes expanded above 0.001.

V lost 6 bases and J 0 bases, leaving 11 bases between the germline ends. The CDR3 runs to 15 residues. CDR1 is SGHAT, CDR2 FQNNGV, per germline. This clonotype was picked up many times. The antigen remains undetermined. Patients affected by ophthalmopathy presented a Clinical Activity Score of at least 3, a NOSPECS grade of at least 4, and disease duration below 3 months. Fresh peripheral blood, about 9.3 ml, yielded the PBMCs. Amplification yielded TCR beta CDR3 regions, with RNA transcripts as the source. TCR CDR3 regions were first amplified by RT-PCR with HTBI primers. In TCRdb, the multiplex PCR reads were re-called with MiXCR into one record per CDR3 protein. Here the sample spans fewer than 750,000 distinct CDR3 sequences, about 14% being singletons.

J is TRBJ2-2 and V is TRBV11-2, with a possible D match to TRBD2 (5 bases). The clonotype was recovered from a woman aged 50 to 60 with Graves' ophthalmopathy. Sequencing was done on a sample of blood. CDR3 in DNA: TGTGCCAGCAGTCCGACGGAGGCGAACACCGGGGAGCTGTTTTTT. This encodes CASSPTEANTGELFF. The complete variable domain, with remaining parts taken from reference TRBV11-2 and TRBJ2-2, reads EAGVAQSPRYKIIEKRQSVAFWCNPISGHATLYWYQQILGQGPKLLIQFQNNGVVDDSQLPKDRFSAERLKGVDSTLKIQPAKLEDSAVYLCASSPTEANTGELFFGEGSRLTVL.